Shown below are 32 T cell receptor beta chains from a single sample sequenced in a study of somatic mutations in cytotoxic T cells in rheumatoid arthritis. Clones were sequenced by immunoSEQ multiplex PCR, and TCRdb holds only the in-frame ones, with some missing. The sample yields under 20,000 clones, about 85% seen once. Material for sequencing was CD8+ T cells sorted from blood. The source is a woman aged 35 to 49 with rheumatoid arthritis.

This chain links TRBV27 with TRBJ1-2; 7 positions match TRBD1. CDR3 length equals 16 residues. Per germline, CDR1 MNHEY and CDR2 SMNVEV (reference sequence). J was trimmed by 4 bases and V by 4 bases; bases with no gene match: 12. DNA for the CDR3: TGTGCCAGCAGTTCCCTACCGGACAGGAAGCTCTATGGCTACACCTTC. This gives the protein CASSSLPDRKLYGYTF.

The chain's CDR3 is CASSAPTGVRVEAFF. DNA of the CDR3: TGTGCCAGCAGCGCCCCGACAGGGGTTCGGGTTGAAGCTTTCTTT. The genes are TRBV9 and TRBJ1-1; 8 bases are shared with TRBD1. CDR1 SGDLS and CDR2 YYNGEE come from the germline V gene. The CDR3 is 15 amino acids. The V segment lost 3 bases and the J segment 7 bases; nucleotides outside the gene matches: 11.

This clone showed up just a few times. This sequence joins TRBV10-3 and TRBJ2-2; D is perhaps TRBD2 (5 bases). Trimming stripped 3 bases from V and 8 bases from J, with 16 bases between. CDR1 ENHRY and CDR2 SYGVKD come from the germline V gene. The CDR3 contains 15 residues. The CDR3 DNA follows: TGTGCCATCAGTGACCAACGAGGAGGATCGGGGGAGCTGTTTTTT. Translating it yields CAISDQRGGSGELFF.

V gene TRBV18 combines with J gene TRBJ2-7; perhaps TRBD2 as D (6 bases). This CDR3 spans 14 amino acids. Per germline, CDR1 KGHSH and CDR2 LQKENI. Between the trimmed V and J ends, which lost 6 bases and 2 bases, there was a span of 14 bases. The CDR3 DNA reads TGTGCCAGCTCCGTAGATGGGGGGACCTACGAGCAGTACTTC. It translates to CASSVDGGTYEQYF.

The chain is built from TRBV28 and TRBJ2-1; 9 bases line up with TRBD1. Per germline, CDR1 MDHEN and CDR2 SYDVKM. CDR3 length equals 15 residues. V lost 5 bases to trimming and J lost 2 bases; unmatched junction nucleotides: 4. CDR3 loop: CASSQNRGPYNEQFF. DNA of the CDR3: TGTGCCAGCAGTCAAAACAGGGGGCCCTACAATGAGCAGTTCTTC.

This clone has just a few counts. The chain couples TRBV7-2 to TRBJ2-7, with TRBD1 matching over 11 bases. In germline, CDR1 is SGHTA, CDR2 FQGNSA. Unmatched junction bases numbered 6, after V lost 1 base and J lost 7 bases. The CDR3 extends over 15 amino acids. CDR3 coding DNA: TGTGCCAGCAGCTTAGGGGGACAGGGGGTCCGGGAGCAGTACTTC. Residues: CASSLGGQGVREQYF.

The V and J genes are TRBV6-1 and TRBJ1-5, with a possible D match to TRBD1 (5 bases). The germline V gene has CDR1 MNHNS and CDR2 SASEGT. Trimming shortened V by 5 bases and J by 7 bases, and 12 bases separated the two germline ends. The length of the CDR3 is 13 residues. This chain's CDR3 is CASSRGGSQPQHF. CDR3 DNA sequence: TGTGCCAGCAGTCGGGGGGGTTCCCAGCCCCAGCATTTT.

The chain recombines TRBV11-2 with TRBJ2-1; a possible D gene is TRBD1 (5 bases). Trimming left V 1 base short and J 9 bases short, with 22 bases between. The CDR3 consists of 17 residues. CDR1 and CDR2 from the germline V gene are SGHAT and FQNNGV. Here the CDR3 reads CASSLAGSGAWGGEQFF. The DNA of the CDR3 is TGTGCCAGCAGCTTAGCGGGTTCGGGTGCATGGGGCGGTGAGCAGTTCTTC. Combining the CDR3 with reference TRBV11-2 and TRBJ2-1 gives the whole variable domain EAGVAQSPRYKIIEKRQSVAFWCNPISGHATLYWYQQILGQGPKLLIQFQNNGVVDDSQLPKDRFSAERLKGVDSTLKIQPAKLEDSAVYLCASSLAGSGAWGGEQFFGPGTRLTVL.

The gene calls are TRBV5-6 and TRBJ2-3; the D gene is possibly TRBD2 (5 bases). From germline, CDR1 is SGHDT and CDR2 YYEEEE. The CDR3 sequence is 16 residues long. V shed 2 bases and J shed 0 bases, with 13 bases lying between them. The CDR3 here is CASSFEADASTDTQYF. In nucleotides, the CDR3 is TGTGCCAGCAGCTTTGAAGCGGATGCTAGCACAGATACGCAGTATTTT.

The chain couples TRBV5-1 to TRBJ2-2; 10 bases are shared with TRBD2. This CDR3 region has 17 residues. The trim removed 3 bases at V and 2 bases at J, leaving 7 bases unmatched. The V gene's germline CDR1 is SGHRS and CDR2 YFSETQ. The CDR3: CASSSESGRVNTGELFF. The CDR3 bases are TGCGCCAGCAGCTCAGAGAGCGGGAGGGTTAACACCGGGGAGCTGTTTTTT.

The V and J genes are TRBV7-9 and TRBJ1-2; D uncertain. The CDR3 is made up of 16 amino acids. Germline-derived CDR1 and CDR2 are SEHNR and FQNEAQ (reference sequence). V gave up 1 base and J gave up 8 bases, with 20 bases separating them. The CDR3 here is CASSLVSREKHWGYTF. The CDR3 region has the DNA TGTGCCAGCAGCTTAGTTTCTAGGGAGAAGCATTGGGGCTACACCTTC.

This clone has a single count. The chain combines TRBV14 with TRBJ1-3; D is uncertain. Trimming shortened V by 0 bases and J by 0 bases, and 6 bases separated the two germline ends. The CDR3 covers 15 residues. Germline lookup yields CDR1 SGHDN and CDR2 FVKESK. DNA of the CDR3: TGTGCCAGCAGCCAAGACAGACTCTCTGGAAACACCATATATTTT. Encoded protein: CASSQDRLSGNTIYF.

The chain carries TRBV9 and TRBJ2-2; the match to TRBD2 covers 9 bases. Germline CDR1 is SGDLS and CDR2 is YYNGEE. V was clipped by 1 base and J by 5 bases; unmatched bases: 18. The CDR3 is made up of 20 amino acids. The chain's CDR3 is CASSVLHSLEGTSMTGELFF. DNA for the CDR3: TGTGCCAGCAGCGTACTGCATAGTTTGGAGGGGACTAGCATGACCGGGGAGCTGTTTTTT.

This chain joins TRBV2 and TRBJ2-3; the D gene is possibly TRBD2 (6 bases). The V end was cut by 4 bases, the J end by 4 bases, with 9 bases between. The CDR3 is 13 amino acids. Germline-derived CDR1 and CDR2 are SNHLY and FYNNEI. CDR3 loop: CASSGGVSDTQYF. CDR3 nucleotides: TGTGCCAGCAGTGGGGGGGTTTCAGATACGCAGTATTTT.

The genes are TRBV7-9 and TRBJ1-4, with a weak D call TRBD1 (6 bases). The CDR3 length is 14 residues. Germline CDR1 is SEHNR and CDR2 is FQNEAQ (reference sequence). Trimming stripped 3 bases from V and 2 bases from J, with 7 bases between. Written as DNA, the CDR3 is TGTGCCAGCAGCTTGGGGGCGACTAATGAAAAACTGTTTTTT. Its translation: CASSLGATNEKLFF.

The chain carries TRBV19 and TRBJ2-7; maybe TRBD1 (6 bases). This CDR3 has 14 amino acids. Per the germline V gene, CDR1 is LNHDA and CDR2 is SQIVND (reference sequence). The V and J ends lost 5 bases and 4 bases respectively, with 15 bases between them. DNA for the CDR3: TGTGCCAGTAGTTTCCGACAAACAGGGTACGAGCAGTACTTC. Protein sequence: CASSFRQTGYEQYF.

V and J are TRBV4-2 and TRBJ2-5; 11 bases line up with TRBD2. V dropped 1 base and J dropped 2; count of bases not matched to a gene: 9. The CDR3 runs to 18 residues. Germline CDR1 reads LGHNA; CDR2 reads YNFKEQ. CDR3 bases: TGTGCCAGCAGCCAAGTCCCCCTAGGGACTAGCGGTCAAGAGACCCAGTACTTC. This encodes CASSQVPLGTSGQETQYF.

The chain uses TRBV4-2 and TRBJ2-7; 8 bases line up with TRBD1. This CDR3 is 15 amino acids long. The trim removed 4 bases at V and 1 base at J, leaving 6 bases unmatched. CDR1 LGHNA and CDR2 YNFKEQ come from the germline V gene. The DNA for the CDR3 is TGTGCCAGCAGCCTCAGGACAGGGAGGTCCTACGAGCAGTACTTC. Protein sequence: CASSLRTGRSYEQYF.

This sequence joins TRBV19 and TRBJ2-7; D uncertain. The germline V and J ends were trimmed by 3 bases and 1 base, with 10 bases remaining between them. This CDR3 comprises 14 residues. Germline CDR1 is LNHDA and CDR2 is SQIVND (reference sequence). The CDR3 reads CASSISLESYEQYF. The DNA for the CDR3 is TGTGCCAGTAGTATTAGCCTGGAATCCTACGAGCAGTACTTC. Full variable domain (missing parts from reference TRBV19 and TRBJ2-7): DGGITQSPKYLFRKEGQNVTLSCEQNLNHDAMYWYRQDPGQGLRLIYYSQIVNDFQKGDIAEGYSVSREKKESFPLTVTSAQKNPTAFYLCASSISLESYEQYFGPGTRLTVT.

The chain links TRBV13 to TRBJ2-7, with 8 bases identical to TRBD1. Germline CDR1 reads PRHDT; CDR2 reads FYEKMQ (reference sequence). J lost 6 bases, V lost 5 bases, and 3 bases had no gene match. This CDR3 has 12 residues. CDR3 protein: CASSRTGTEQYF. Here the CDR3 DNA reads TGTGCCAGCAGCCGGACAGGGACCGAGCAGTACTTC.

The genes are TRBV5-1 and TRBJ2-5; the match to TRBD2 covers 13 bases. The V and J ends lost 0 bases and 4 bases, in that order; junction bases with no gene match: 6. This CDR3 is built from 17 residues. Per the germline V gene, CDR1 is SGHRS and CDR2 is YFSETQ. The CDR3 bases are TGCGCCAGCAGCTTGGAACTAGCGGGAGGGTCTCTAGAGACCCAGTACTTC. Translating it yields CASSLELAGGSLETQYF.

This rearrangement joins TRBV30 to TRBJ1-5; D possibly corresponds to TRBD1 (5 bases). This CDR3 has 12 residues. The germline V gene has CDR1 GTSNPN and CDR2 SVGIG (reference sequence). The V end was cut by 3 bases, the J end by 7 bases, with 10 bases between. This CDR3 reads CAWSLGGQPQHF. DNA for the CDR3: TGTGCCTGGAGCCTGGGGGGGCAGCCCCAGCATTTT.

CDR3 region: CASSSGLKSNEQFF. In nucleotides, the CDR3 is TGCGCCAGCAGTTCTGGACTAAAGAGCAATGAGCAGTTCTTC. The chain couples TRBV5-1 to TRBJ2-1; a possible D gene is TRBD2 (6 bases). The CDR3 is 14 amino acids. CDR1 and CDR2 from the germline V gene are SGHRS and YFSETQ. Trimming shortened V by 5 bases and J by 6 bases, and 15 bases separated the two germline ends.

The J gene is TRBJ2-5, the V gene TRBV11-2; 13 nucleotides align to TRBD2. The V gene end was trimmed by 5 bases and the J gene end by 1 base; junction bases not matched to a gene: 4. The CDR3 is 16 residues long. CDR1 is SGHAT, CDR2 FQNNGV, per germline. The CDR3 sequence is CASSHRTSGGQETQYF. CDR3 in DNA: TGTGCCAGCAGCCACCGGACTAGCGGGGGCCAAGAGACCCAGTACTTC. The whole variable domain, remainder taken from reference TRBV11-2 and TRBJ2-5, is EAGVAQSPRYKIIEKRQSVAFWCNPISGHATLYWYQQILGQGPKLLIQFQNNGVVDDSQLPKDRFSAERLKGVDSTLKIQPAKLEDSAVYLCASSHRTSGGQETQYFGPGTRLLVL.

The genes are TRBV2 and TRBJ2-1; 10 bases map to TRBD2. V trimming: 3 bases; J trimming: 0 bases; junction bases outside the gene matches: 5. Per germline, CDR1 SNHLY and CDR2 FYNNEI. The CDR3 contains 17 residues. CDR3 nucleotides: TGTGCCAGCAGTGACTTACTAGCGGGGCCCTCCTACAATGAGCAGTTCTTC. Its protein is CASSDLLAGPSYNEQFF.

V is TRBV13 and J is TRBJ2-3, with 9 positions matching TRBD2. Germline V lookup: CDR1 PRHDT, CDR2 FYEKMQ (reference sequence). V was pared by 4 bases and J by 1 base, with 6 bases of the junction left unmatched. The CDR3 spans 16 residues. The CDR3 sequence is CASSSPRGGGTDTQYF. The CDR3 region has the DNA TGTGCCAGCAGCTCACCGCGGGGGGGCGGCACAGATACGCAGTATTTT.

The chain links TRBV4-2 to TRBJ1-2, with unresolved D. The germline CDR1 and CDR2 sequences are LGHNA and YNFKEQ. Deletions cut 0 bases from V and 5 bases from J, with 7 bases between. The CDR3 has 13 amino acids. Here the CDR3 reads CASSQETGYGYTF. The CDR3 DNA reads TGTGCCAGCAGCCAAGAGACCGGGTATGGCTACACCTTC.

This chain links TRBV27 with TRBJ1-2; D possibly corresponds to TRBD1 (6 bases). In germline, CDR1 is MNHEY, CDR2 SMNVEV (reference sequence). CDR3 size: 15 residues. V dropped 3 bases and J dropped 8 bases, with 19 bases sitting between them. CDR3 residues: CASSFGFPGAEGYTF. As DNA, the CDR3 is TGTGCCAGCAGTTTCGGTTTCCCAGGGGCGGAGGGCTACACCTTC.

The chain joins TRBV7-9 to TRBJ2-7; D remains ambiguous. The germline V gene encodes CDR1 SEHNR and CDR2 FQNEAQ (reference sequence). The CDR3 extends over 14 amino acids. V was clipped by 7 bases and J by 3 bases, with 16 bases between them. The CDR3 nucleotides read TGTGCCAGCACCTCAGGTGTAGGATACTACGAGCAGTACTTC. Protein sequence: CASTSGVGYYEQYF.

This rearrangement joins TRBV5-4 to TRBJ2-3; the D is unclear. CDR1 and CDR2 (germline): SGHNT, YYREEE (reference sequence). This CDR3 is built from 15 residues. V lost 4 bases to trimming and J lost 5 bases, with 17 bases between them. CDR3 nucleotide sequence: TGTGCCAGCAGCGGAAAGGCAACCCCGGGAGATACGCAGTATTTT. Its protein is CASSGKATPGDTQYF. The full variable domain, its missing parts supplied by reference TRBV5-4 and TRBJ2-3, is ETGVTQSPTHLIKTRGQQVTLRCSSQSGHNTVSWYQQALGQGPQFIFQYYREEENGRGNFPPRFSGLQFPNYSSELNVNALELDDSALYLCASSGKATPGDTQYFGPGTRLTVL.

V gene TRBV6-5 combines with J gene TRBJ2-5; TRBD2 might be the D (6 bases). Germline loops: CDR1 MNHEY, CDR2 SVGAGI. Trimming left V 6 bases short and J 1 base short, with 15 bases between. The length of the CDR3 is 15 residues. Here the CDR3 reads CASSQPPGVQETQYF. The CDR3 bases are TGTGCCAGCAGCCAACCCCCGGGGGTCCAAGAGACCCAGTACTTC.

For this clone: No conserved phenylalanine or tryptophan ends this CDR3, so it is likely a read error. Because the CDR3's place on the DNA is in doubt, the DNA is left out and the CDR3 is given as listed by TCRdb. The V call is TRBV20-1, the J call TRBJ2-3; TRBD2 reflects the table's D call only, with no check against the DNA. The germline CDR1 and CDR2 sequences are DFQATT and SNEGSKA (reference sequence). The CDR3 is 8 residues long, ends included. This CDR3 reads CSAIKLRS.